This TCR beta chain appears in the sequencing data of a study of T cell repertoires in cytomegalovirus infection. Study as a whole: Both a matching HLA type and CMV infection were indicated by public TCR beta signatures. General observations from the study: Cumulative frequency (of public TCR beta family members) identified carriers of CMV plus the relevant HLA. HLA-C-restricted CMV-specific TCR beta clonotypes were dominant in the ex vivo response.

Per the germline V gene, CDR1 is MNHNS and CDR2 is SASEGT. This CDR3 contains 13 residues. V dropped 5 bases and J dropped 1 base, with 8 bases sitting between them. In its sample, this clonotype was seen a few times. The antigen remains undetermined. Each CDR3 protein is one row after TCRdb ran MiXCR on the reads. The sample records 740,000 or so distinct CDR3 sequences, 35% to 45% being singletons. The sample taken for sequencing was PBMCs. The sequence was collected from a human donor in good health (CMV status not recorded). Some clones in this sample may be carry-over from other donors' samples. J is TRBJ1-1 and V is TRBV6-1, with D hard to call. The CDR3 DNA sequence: TGTGCCAGCAGTTTGGAGGCGAACACTGAAGCTTTCTTT. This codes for CASSLEANTEAFF.